A single TCR beta chain is shown here with its context. This clone was found a few times. The antigen this receptor binds is unknown. No base-level quality is on record; no much larger clone is a single base apart. Using the deep immunoSEQ assay, multiplex PCR amplified TCR CDR3 regions from genomic DNA. Extracted genomic DNA from each cell subset was distributed evenly across all wells of several immunoSEQ 96-well plates, and each plate was treated as a replicate. For sorted subsets, each replicate PCR was loaded with 200 to 250 ng genomic DNA, equivalent to some 31,000 T cell genomes. Purified libraries were quantified with a Qubit 3.0 fluorometer, sized on a Bioanalyzer 2100, and re-quantified with the KAPA Library Quantification kit. Each immunoSEQ 96-well plate was sequenced on its own single-read 150-cycle Illumina NextSeq 550 flow cell. Per the source publication's procedure: The immunoSEQ output contained only junctional sequences without quality scores, so filtering could not match that applied to full-length reads. To assign V/J genes and CDR3, sequences were annotated using PyIR, a Python wrapper for IgBLAST v1.9, with IMGT germline references. Any read was removed if the V/J assignment was weak (E-value above 1e-6), the CDR3 was missing, or the read contained stop codons, out-of-frame junctions, or ambiguous translated residues. V3J clonotypes were defined as sequences sharing the same inferred V gene, J gene, and CDR3 amino acid sequence. Percentage overlap between repertoires was calculated by dividing the number of shared unique clonotypes by the size of the smaller repertoire. Richness of each repertoire was evaluated using RTK rarefaction, the Chao1 estimator, and Recon v2.1 estimates of unobserved clonotypes. For all TCRbeta clonotypes obtained by the gDNA method from several donors, generation probabilities were computed with OLGA. TCRdb's version of the immuneACCESS table is confined to in-frame rearrangements and falls short of the full clone set. An unresolved V gene accounts for under half of the shortfall where checked; the remainder is of unknown origin. The V and J calls and clone size were taken over from that table, and D and trimming were inferred from the DNA. The sample table contains hundreds of thousands of clones; only one count was recorded for roughly 73% of them. The ten largest clones take up around 2% of the sample.

These data are taken from a study of shared clonotypes between healthy human individuals (dated by TCRdb to 2020 to 2022). Regarding the study in general: A couple of women and a few men aged 18 to 49 years were included in the cohort. Per donor, three plates each were used for CD4 naive and CD4 memory, two for CD8 naive, and one for CD8 memory. To estimate repertoire size and how much clonotype sharing occurs between individuals, the study deeply sequenced the blood TCR repertoires of roughly 5 healthy adults. To increase sequencing depth and limit assay-specific biases, TCR repertoire library preparation and sequencing were carried out by different laboratories using diverse techniques. Each donor's leukapheresis produced roughly between about 0.8 and 10 billion PBMCs.

The trim is 0 bases for V and 2 bases for J, with a gap of 17 bases between the germline ends. Taken from cysteine to phenylalanine, the CDR3 has 18 residues. Only the CDR3 part of the read is kept: 54 bases, read in frame from the first base. The CDR1 and CDR2 encoded by the germline V gene are LGHNA and YNFKEQ. Healthy HIV-negative adults with no recently reported acute infections or vaccinations were included as donors. All donors were Caucasian adults living in Nashville, Tennessee, USA. CD4+ T cells were enriched by magnetic negative selection; naive cells were then positively selected on CD45RA, and the negative fraction formed the memory subset. Blood was obtained by leukapheresis, after which PBMCs were separated by Ficoll-Histopaque density gradient centrifugation and cryopreserved in liquid nitrogen vapor phase. Analytical flow cytometry was used to check the purity and quantity of each magnetically sorted T cell population. Genomic DNA was isolated from each sorted fraction and quantified by UV absorbance on a Nanodrop 2000c.

Broad study findings and their caveats: Larger estimated clonotype richness was generally found for naive subsets than for memory subsets. Sampling was restricted to blood, and TCR repertoires in tissue are likely to differ from TCR repertoires in blood. The genetic and exposure-history diversity represented was limited by the small number of donors. Rarefaction of sorted-subset datasets indicated incomplete sequencing despite the large sequencing depth. Sharing across several donors was observed for approximately 4.6% of naive CD4, about 4% of naive CD8, about 2.5% of memory CD4, and roughly 0.4% of memory CD8 clonotypes. Based on pairwise subsampling, the degree of clonotype sharing among donors was expected to be affected by sequencing depth. Clonotypes shared by all four sorted-subset donors showed higher generation probabilities than non-shared clonotypes.

The sequence was collected from a woman in her thirties in good health. The receptor chain draws on TRBV4-2 and TRBJ1-5; D gene: possibly TRBD1, on 6 matching bases. Sequences were obtained from memory CD4+ T cells sorted from blood. Reading the label with the study, this specimen's cell subset or site is: CD45RA-negative fraction. The CDR3 amino acid sequence is: CASSQDWSVGGRNQPQHF. The nucleotide sequence is given as TGTGCCAGCAGCCAAGATTGGAGTGTAGGGGGACGCAATCAGCCCCAGCATTTT.